This T cell receptor (beta chain) was documented in a study of blood T cells in healthy people across ages. Germline V lookup: CDR1 MNHEY, CDR2 SVGAGI. V lost 6 bases to trimming and J lost 8 bases, with 11 bases between them. The CDR3 loop spans 11 amino acids. A minimum of 6.5 million PBMCs was isolated per sample. Findings and limits, study-wide: Strongly correlated with naive T cell percentage was TCR beta diversity. Across the age range, TCR beta diversity per million T cells fell in a roughly linear way.

In the case of this clonotype: Its antigen is undetermined.

A sample-barcoded 5' primer and a J-beta primer mix were used in a second PCR of roughly 6 to 12 cycles. One entry per CDR3 protein results from TCRdb running MiXCR on the 5' RACE reads. The sample lists around 900,000 distinct CDR3 sequences, 45% to 60% seen once, with about a fifth in the top ten. This TCR derives from a woman in her sixties in good health. Source material: blood. The chain is built from TRBV6-5 and TRBJ2-7; a weak D match, TRBD2 (5 bases). The CDR3 sequence is CASRTLGKQYF. In DNA form, the CDR3 reads TGTGCCAGCAGAACACTAGGAAAGCAGTACTTC.